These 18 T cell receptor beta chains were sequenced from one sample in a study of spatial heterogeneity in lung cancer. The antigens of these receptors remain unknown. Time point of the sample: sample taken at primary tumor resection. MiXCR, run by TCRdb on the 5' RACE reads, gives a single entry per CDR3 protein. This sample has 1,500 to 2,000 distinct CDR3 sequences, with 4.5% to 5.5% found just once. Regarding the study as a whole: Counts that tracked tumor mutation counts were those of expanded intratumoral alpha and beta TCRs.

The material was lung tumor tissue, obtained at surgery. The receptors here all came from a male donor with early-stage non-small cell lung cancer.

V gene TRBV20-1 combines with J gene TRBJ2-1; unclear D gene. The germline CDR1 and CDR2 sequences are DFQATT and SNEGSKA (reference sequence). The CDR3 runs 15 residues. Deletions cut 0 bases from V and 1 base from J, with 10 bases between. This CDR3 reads CSARDASGSYNEQFF. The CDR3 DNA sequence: TGCAGTGCTAGAGATGCGAGTGGGTCCTACAATGAGCAGTTCTTC.

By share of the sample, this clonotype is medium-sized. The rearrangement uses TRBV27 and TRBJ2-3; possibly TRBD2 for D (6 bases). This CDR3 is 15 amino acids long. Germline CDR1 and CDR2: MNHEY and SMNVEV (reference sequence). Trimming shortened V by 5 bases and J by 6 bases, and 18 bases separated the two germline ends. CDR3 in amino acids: CASSRPGLHPDTQYF. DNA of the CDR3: TGTGCCAGCAGTCGACCGGGACTCCACCCGGATACGCAGTATTTT.

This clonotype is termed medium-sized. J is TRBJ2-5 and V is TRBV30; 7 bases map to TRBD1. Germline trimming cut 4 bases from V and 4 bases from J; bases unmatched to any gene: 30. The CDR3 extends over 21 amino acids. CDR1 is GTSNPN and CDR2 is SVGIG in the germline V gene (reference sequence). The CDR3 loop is CAWMPKIGQAAPRDGAETQYF. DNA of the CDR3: TGTGCCTGGATGCCAAAAATAGGACAGGCAGCCCCAAGAGACGGGGCAGAGACCCAGTACTTC.

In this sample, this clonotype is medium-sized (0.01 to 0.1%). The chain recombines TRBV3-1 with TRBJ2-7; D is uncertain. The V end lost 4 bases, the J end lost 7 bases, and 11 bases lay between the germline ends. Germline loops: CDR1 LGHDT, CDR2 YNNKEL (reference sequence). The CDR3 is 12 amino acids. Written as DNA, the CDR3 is TGTGCCAGCAGCCGCACCAAGAGGGAGCAGTACTTC. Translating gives CASSRTKREQYF.

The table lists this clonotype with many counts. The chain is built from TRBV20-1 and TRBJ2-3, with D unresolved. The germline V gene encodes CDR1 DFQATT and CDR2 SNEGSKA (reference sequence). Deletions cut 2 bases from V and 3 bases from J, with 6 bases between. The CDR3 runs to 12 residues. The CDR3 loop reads CSARSRTDTQYF. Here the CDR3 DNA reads TGCAGTGCTAGAAGTCGGACAGATACGCAGTATTTT.

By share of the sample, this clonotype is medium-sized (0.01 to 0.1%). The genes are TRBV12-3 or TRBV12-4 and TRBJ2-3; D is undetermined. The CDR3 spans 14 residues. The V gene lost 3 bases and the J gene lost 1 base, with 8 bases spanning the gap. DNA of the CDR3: TGTGCCAGCAGTTTTGGCTCTGGCACAGATACGCAGTATTTT. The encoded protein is CASSFGSGTDTQYF.

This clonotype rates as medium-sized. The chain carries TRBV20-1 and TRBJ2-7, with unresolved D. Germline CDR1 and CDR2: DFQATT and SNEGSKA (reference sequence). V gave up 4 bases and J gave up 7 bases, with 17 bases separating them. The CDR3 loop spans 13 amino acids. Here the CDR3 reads CSATRLGKGEQYF. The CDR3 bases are TGCAGTGCTACTAGACTGGGCAAAGGAGAGCAGTACTTC.

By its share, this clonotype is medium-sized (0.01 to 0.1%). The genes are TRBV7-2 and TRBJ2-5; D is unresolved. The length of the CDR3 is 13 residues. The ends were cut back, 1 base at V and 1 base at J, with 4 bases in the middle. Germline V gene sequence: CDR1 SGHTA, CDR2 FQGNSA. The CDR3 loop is CASSLGGQETQYF. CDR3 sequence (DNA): TGTGCCAGCAGCTTAGGGGGCCAAGAGACCCAGTACTTC.

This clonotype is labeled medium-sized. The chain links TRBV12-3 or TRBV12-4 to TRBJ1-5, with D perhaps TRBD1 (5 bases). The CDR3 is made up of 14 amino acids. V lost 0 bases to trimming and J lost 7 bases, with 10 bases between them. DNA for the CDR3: TGTGCCAGCAGTTTAGCTCAGGGCAGCCAGCCCCAGCATTTT. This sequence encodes CASSLAQGSQPQHF.

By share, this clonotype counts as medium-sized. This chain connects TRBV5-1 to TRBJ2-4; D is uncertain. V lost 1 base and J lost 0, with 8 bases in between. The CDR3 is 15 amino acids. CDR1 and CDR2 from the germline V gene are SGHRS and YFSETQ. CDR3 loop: CASSLSGLAKNIQYF. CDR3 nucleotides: TGCGCCAGCAGCTTGTCCGGGCTAGCCAAAAACATTCAGTACTTC. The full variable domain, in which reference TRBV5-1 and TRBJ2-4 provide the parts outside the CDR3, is KAGVTQTPRYLIKTRGQQVTLSCSPISGHRSVSWYQQTPGQGLQFLFEYFSETQRNKGNFPGRFSGRQFSNSRSEMNVSTLELGDSALYLCASSLSGLAKNIQYFGAGTRLSVL.

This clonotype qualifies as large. As DNA, the CDR3 is TGTGCCAGCAGTACGGTACCGACACCTAACTCCTACGAGCAGTACTTC. Translation: CASSTVPTPNSYEQYF. This chain links TRBV6-5 with TRBJ2-7; no reliable D call. The CDR3 consists of 16 residues. CDR1 and CDR2 from the germline V gene are MNHEY and SVGAGI. V gave up 5 bases and J gave up 0 bases, with 17 bases separating them.

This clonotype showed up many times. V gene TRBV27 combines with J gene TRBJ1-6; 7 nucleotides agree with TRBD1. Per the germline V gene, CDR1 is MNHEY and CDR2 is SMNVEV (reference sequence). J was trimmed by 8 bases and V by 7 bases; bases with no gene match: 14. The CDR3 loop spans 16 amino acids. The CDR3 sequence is CASMGKVTGTDSPLHF. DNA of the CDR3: TGTGCCAGCATGGGGAAGGTGACAGGGACCGATTCACCCCTCCACTTT.

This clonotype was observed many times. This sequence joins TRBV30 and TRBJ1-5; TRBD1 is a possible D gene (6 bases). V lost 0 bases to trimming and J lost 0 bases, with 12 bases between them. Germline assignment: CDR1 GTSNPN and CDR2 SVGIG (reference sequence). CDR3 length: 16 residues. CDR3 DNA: TGTGCCTGGAGTGTACAGGGTAAGGATAGCAATCAGCCCCAGCATTTT. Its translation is CAWSVQGKDSNQPQHF. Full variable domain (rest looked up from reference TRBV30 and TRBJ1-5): SQTIHQWPATLVQPVGSPLSLECTVEGTSNPNLYWYRQAAGRGLQLLFYSVGIGQISSEVPQNLSASRPQDRQFILSSKKLLLSDSGFYLCAWSVQGKDSNQPQHFGDGTRLSIL.

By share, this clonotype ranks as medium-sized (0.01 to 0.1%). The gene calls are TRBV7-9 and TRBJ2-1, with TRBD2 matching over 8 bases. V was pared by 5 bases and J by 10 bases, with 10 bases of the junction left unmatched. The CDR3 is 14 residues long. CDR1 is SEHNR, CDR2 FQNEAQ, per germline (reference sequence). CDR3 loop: CASSRLSLAGEQFF. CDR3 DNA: TGTGCCAGCAGCAGATTAAGTCTAGCGGGCGAGCAGTTCTTC.

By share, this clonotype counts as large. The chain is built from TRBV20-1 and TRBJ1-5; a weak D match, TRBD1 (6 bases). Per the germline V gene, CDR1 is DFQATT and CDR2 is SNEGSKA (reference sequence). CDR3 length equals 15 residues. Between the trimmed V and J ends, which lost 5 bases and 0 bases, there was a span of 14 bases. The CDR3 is CSAPDRFHSNQPQHF. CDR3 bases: TGCAGTGCTCCCGACAGGTTCCATAGCAATCAGCCCCAGCATTTT.

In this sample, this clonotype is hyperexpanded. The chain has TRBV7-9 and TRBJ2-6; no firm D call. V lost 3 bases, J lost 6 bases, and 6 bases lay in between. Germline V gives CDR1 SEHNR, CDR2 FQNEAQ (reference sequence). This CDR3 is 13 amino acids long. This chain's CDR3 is CASSLVSANVLTF. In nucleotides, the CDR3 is TGTGCCAGCAGCTTGGTCTCGGCCAACGTCCTGACTTTC.

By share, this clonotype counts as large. CDR3 region: CATSKSAGSSPSTQYF. The CDR3, as DNA: TGTGCCACCAGCAAAAGCGCCGGGAGCTCTCCTTCAACGCAGTATTTT. This chain joins TRBV24-1 and TRBJ2-3; maybe TRBD2 (6 bases). Germline CDR1 KGHDR, CDR2 SFDVKD. CDR3 length: 16 amino acids. Trimming left V 7 bases short and J 9 bases short, with 25 bases between.

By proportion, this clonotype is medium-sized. Written as DNA, the CDR3 is TGTGCCAGCAGCCCCCTTCAGGGACCCTCATCCGAGCAGTACTTC. Translating gives CASSPLQGPSSEQYF. The V and J genes are TRBV7-8 and TRBJ2-7; the D call may be TRBD1 or TRBD2 (5 bases each). V was shortened by 5 bases and J by 6 bases, with 20 bases between the two germline ends. The CDR3 consists of 15 residues. CDR1 SGHVS and CDR2 FQNEAQ come from the germline V gene.